This TCR beta chain was captured by sequencing in a study of response to subunit inactivated influenza vaccine. Study-level results: Seasonal influenza vaccination, on each occasion, was suggested by the authors to recruit few new T cells.

On this clonotype: Its target is not known.

MiXCR, run by TCRdb on the RT-PCR reads, gives a single entry per CDR3 protein. The table includes about 150,000 distinct CDR3 sequences, around 10% detected once. CDR1 and CDR2 from the germline V gene are MNHEY and SVGAGI. V shed 3 bases and J 4 bases; nucleotides not matched to a gene: 5. The CDR3 is 15 amino acids. The receptor was isolated from a man between 50 and 70 years old who received an inactivated influenza vaccine. The chain is built from TRBV6-5 and TRBJ2-2, with 7 bases matching TRBD1. The material was CD8+ T cells sorted from PBMCs, obtained less than 30 months after vaccination. CDR3 protein: CASSYRDSGTGELFF. In DNA form, the CDR3 reads TGTGCCAGCAGTTATCGGGACAGTGGCACCGGGGAGCTGTTTTTT.